One and the same sample provided the 27 T cell receptor beta chains below, sequenced in a study of cytomegalovirus exposure and HLA in healthy donors (TCRdb year 2017). Receptor amplification or capture employed the immunoSEQ multiplex PCR assay. For the multiplex PCR, a mixture combining 60 forward primers for TCR Vbeta segments and 13 reverse primers for TCR Jbeta segments was used. The source is immuneACCESS, and TCRdb retained only in-frame sequences with V and J called. Part of the clones is not carried over; for the studies checked, unresolved V genes explain less than half of this, and the remainder is unexplained. The sample records 200,000 to 250,000 clones, roughly 70% of which are singletons. The top ten hold 1.8% of the sample. Material for sequencing was PBMCs. All receptors come from a woman aged 25 to 39 in good health and CMV-seronegative.

This chain links TRBV7-9 with TRBJ1-3; D call uncertain. CDR1 and CDR2 (germline): SEHNR, FQNEAQ (reference sequence). This CDR3 has 15 amino acids. V lost 3 bases and J lost 0, with 9 bases in between. The CDR3 sequence is CASSFSSSSGNTIYF. The DNA of the CDR3 is TGTGCCAGCAGCTTTTCTTCCTCCTCTGGAAACACCATATATTTT.

The genes are TRBV10-3 and TRBJ2-7, with D possibly TRBD1 on 6 matching bases. The CDR3 spans 14 residues. The ends were cut back, 2 bases at V and 2 bases at J, with 10 bases in the middle. Germline CDR1 ENHRY, CDR2 SYGVKD. The CDR3 DNA follows: TGTGCCATCAGTGAGCCAAAGGGGGCCTACGAGCAGTACTTC. Protein sequence: CAISEPKGAYEQYF.

The V gene is TRBV6-6, the J gene TRBJ1-2; D is undetermined. The CDR3 is 16 amino acids. Trimming stripped 7 bases from V and 0 bases from J, with 18 bases between. CDR1 is MNHNY and CDR2 is SVGAGI in the germline V gene (reference sequence). CDR3 coding DNA: TGTGCCAGCACCTTTATCGGATCCCTAGCTAACTATGGCTACACCTTC. Translation: CASTFIGSLANYGYTF.

The J gene is TRBJ2-6, the V gene TRBV5-1; 9 nucleotides agree with TRBD1. Germline-derived CDR1 and CDR2 are SGHRS and YFSETQ. The CDR3 extends over 17 amino acids. With V trimmed by 0 bases and J by 3 bases, 4 bases remained unmatched. The CDR3 nucleotides read TGCGCCAGCAGCTTGGGGGGGACAGGGCTTGGGGCCAACGTCCTGACTTTC. The encoded protein is CASSLGGTGLGANVLTF.

This clone has more than one count but fewer than ten. The chain carries TRBV30 and TRBJ1-2; D possibly corresponds to TRBD1 (5 bases). Per the germline V gene, CDR1 is GTSNPN and CDR2 is SVGIG (reference sequence). The V end was cut by 1 base, the J end by 7 bases, with 16 bases between. This CDR3 has 14 amino acids. The CDR3 spells CAWSEGKGPGGYTF. CDR3 in DNA: TGTGCCTGGAGTGAGGGGAAGGGCCCTGGTGGCTACACCTTC. The complete variable domain, with remaining parts taken from reference TRBV30 and TRBJ1-2, reads SQTIHQWPATLVQPVGSPLSLECTVEGTSNPNLYWYRQAAGRGLQLLFYSVGIGQISSEVPQNLSASRPQDRQFILSSKKLLLSDSGFYLCAWSEGKGPGGYTFGSGTRLTVV.

The gene calls are TRBV5-4 and TRBJ2-1; 13 bases map to TRBD2. Germline-derived CDR1 and CDR2 are SGHNT and YYREEE (reference sequence). Trimming removed 4 bases from V and 12 bases from J; junction bases left unmatched: 10. The CDR3 consists of 15 residues. The CDR3 is CASSTRTSGSLGQFF. For the CDR3, the DNA is TGTGCCAGCAGCACCAGGACTAGCGGGAGTCTAGGGCAGTTCTTC.

The chain links TRBV6-1 to TRBJ1-5, with D possibly being TRBD1 (5 bases). The CDR3 contains 13 residues. Trimming shortened V by 10 bases and J by 7 bases, and 17 bases separated the two germline ends. Germline V gene data show CDR1 as MNHNS and CDR2 as SASEGT. The CDR3 loop reads CATQHQRGQPQHF. CDR3 DNA: TGTGCCACCCAGCACCAACGGGGGCAGCCCCAGCATTTT.

The rearrangement links TRBV10-1 to TRBJ2-3, with TRBD2 as a possible D gene (5 bases). The CDR3 spans 16 residues. V lost 1 base to trimming and J lost 1 base, with 12 bases between them. Germline values: CDR1 WNHNN, CDR2 SYGVQD (reference sequence). The CDR3 region is CASSEWIGGGTDTQYF. The CDR3 bases are TGCGCCAGCAGTGAGTGGATCGGAGGTGGCACAGATACGCAGTATTTT.

In this sample, this clone turned up once. This chain links TRBV9 with TRBJ2-1; TRBD1 aligns across 9 bases. With 4 bases clipped from V and 8 bases from J, the junction kept 7 bases outside the gene matches. CDR3 length: 14 amino acids. Germline CDR1 reads SGDLS; CDR2 reads YYNGEE. The CDR3 reads CASSPGTGLYEQFF. The CDR3 DNA reads TGTGCCAGCAGCCCTGGGACAGGGCTCTATGAGCAGTTCTTC.

This chain links TRBV29-1 with TRBJ1-3, with D possibly being TRBD1 (6 bases). Trimming pared 7 bases from V and 0 bases from J, leaving 10 bases between. Germline V lookup: CDR1 SQVTM, CDR2 ANQGSEA. The CDR3 is 13 residues long. The DNA for the CDR3 is TGCAGCGCACAGGGCCTCTCTGGAAACACCATATATTTT. Protein sequence: CSAQGLSGNTIYF.

This rearrangement joins TRBV19 to TRBJ1-2, with 9 bases matching TRBD1. This CDR3 spans 16 amino acids. J gave up 2 bases and V 7 bases, and 11 bases lay outside the gene matches. Germline CDR1 is LNHDA and CDR2 is SQIVND (reference sequence). The CDR3, as DNA: TGTGCCAGTACCGGGACAGGGACAAGGGGCAACTATGGCTACACCTTC. Translation gives CASTGTGTRGNYGYTF.

Only a few counts were recorded for this clone. The J gene is TRBJ2-1, the V gene TRBV6-1; 8 nucleotides line up with TRBD1. With V trimmed by 5 bases and J by 5 bases, 2 bases remained unmatched. Germline V gene data show CDR1 as MNHNS and CDR2 as SASEGT. The length of the CDR3 is 13 residues. The chain's CDR3 is CASSLDRDNEQFF. In nucleotides, the CDR3 is TGTGCCAGCAGTTTGGACAGGGACAATGAGCAGTTCTTC.

The genes are TRBV7-3 and TRBJ2-2; tentative D call: TRBD2 (6 bases). Germline values: CDR1 SGHTA, CDR2 FQGTGA. This CDR3 has 14 residues. The V and J ends lost 8 bases and 1 base respectively, with 11 bases between them. CDR3 sequence: CASGMGGNTGELFF. Written as DNA, the CDR3 is TGTGCCAGCGGCATGGGGGGGAACACCGGGGAGCTGTTTTTT.

The chain recombines TRBV11-3 with TRBJ2-6; 10 bases agree with TRBD2. There are 17 residues in the CDR3. Germline V gene data show CDR1 as SGHNT and CDR2 as YENEEA. After removal of 5 bases from V and 0 bases from J, the junction contained 4 bases not matched to a gene. Here the CDR3 DNA reads TGTGCCAGCAGCAGTAGCGGGGGGCGCTCTGGGGCCAACGTCCTGACTTTC. Translated: CASSSSGGRSGANVLTF.

In this sample, this clone turned up once. The chain uses TRBV6-6 and TRBJ2-5; D unresolved. CDR1 is MNHNY, CDR2 SVGAGI, per germline (reference sequence). This CDR3 region has 13 residues. V lost 7 bases and J 2 bases, leaving 11 bases between the germline ends. DNA for the CDR3: TGTGCCAGCAACGTGGGCCGTCAAGAGACCCAGTACTTC. It specifies CASNVGRQETQYF.

This chain joins TRBV6-4 and TRBJ2-1, with TRBD2 matching over 15 bases. The germline gives CDR1 MRHNA, CDR2 SNTAGT. The V and J ends lost 8 bases and 6 bases, in that order; junction bases with no gene match: 20. The CDR3 has 20 amino acids. In DNA form, the CDR3 reads TGTGCCAGCGCCCTAACCGGGACATGGACTAGCGGGGGGGCCACCAATGAGCAGTTCTTC. Translating it yields CASALTGTWTSGGATNEQFF.

To note about this clone: At one boundary the junction diverges from the germline segment, which might be a read error. The rearrangement joins TRBV6-5 to TRBJ1-1, with D perhaps TRBD1 (5 bases). Germline V gene sequence: CDR1 MNHEY, CDR2 SVGAGI. CDR3 size: 13 residues. Here the CDR3 DNA reads TGTGCCGGCAGGACGGTGGGGGGCACTGAAGCTTTCTTT. This sequence encodes CAGRTVGGTEAFF.

This chain joins TRBV5-1 and TRBJ2-7; 8 nucleotides align to TRBD2. CDR1 is SGHRS and CDR2 is YFSETQ in the germline V gene. The CDR3 loop spans 21 amino acids. V gave up 0 bases and J gave up 3 bases; unmatched junction bases: 23. The CDR3 DNA is TGCGCCAGCAGCTTGGCCCCAAATGCAGCGGGAGTATCCTATAAGGGCTACGAGCAGTACTTC. This codes for CASSLAPNAAGVSYKGYEQYF.

Turning to this clone: The germline gene is not matched at one end of the junction; a read error may be the cause. DNA of the CDR3: TGTGCTGCAGGCTCCTGGGCCCCAGATGCGCAGTATTTT. Amino acids: CAAGSWAPDAQYF. This chain uses TRBV19 with TRBJ2-3, with D uncertain. CDR3 length: 13 residues. Germline V gene lookup returns CDR1 LNHDA and CDR2 SQIVND (reference sequence).

The genes are TRBV19 and TRBJ2-7, with 8 positions matching TRBD1. J was trimmed by 2 bases and V by 6 bases; bases with no gene match: 6. CDR1 is LNHDA and CDR2 is SQIVND in the germline V gene (reference sequence). CDR3 length: 14 residues. The CDR3 DNA sequence: TGTGCCAGTAGCCTTAGGACAGGGACCTACGAGCAGTACTTC. Its protein product is CASSLRTGTYEQYF.

This clone has just a few counts. One end of the junction fails to match germline, which may point to a read error. This rearrangement joins TRBV7-6 to TRBJ1-1, with a weak D call TRBD1 (5 bases). CDR3 length: 13 amino acids. CDR1 and CDR2 from the germline V gene are SGHVS and FNYEAQ. CDR3 amino acids: CASRGVENAEAFF. CDR3 DNA sequence: TGTGCCAGCAGAGGGGTCGAGAACGCTGAAGCTTTCTTT.

This clone was picked up one time. For the CDR3, the DNA is TGTGCCAGCAGCGTAGGTGGGGGCCCGGACACCGGGGAGCTGTTTTTT. This gives the protein CASSVGGGPDTGELFF. This sequence joins TRBV9 and TRBJ2-2; a weak D match, TRBD1 (6 bases). CDR1 is SGDLS and CDR2 is YYNGEE in the germline V gene. V dropped 0 bases and J dropped 3 bases, with 12 bases sitting between them. The CDR3 has 16 residues.

This clone was recorded only once. The J gene is TRBJ1-6, the V gene TRBV12-5; tentative D call: TRBD1 (5 bases). There are 16 residues in the CDR3. The ends were cut back, 1 base at V and 5 bases at J, with 12 bases in the middle. The V gene's germline CDR1 is LGHNT and CDR2 FRNRAP. The CDR3 DNA follows: TGTGCTAGTGGTTTGGGACAGTGGGAAAATAATTCACCCCTCCACTTT. Residues: CASGLGQWENNSPLHF.

The rearrangement links TRBV15 to TRBJ2-1; tentative D call: TRBD2 (6 bases). CDR3 size: 18 residues. Germline loops: CDR1 LNHNV, CDR2 YYDKDF (reference sequence). V dropped 0 bases and J dropped 4 bases, with 19 bases sitting between them. CDR3 region: CATSRDLPSAAGYNEQFF. In DNA form, the CDR3 reads TGTGCCACCAGCAGAGATCTCCCCTCCGCGGCGGGATACAATGAGCAGTTCTTC.

This chain uses TRBV19 with TRBJ1-1; D gene uncertain. Germline V gives CDR1 LNHDA, CDR2 SQIVND (reference sequence). The CDR3 spans 14 residues. Trimming stripped 7 bases from V and 1 base from J, with 13 bases between. The CDR3 loop is CASTVGRWNTEAFF. The CDR3 DNA reads as TGTGCCAGTACTGTCGGGAGGTGGAACACTGAAGCTTTCTTT.

The chain couples TRBV7-9 to TRBJ2-7; TRBD2 aligns across 8 bases. The CDR3 is 15 amino acids. The germline V gene encodes CDR1 SEHNR and CDR2 FQNEAQ (reference sequence). With V trimmed by 5 bases and J by 4 bases, 10 bases remained unmatched. The CDR3 loop reads CASSQPGLGSYEQYF. CDR3 coding DNA: TGTGCCAGCAGCCAACCGGGACTAGGGTCATACGAGCAGTACTTC.

About this clone: Mismatch with germline at one junction end may stem from a read error. This sequence joins TRBV7-9 and TRBJ2-5, with D perhaps TRBD2 (5 bases). The CDR3 length is 13 residues. From germline, CDR1 is SEHNR and CDR2 FQNEAQ (reference sequence). CDR3 loop: CSSSFPGIETQYF. As DNA, the CDR3 is TGTTCCAGCAGCTTCCCGGGGATAGAGACCCAGTACTTC.